These 21 T cell receptor beta chains came from one sample sequenced in a study of glioma-infiltrating T cells. Using RNA template, CDR3s of TCR alpha and beta were amplified with iRepertoire arm-PCR. Via MiXCR, TCRdb re-called the multiplex PCR reads, giving one row per CDR3 protein. The sample shows around 43,000 distinct CDR3 sequences, 20% to 25% of them seen only once. The source material was glioma tissue, nonneoplastic brain tissue, or PBMCs (not recorded which). The receptor set was obtained from a human donor with low-grade glioma or glioblastoma, undergoing nonglioma brain surgery, or in good health (not recorded which).

This clonotype was seen repeatedly, ten times or more. The chain employs TRBV7-9 and TRBJ1-1; D gene unclear. Germline CDR1 and CDR2: SEHNR and FQNEAQ (reference sequence). The CDR3 runs 16 residues. Trimming shortened V by 1 base and J by 3 bases, and 15 bases separated the two germline ends. In DNA form, the CDR3 reads TGTGCCAGCAGCTTAGAAGACACCGGAAGCGACACTGAAGCTTTCTTT. Amino acids: CASSLEDTGSDTEAFF. The full variable domain, its missing parts supplied by reference TRBV7-9 and TRBJ1-1, is DTGVSQNPRHKITKRGQNVTFRCDPISEHNRLYWYRQTLGQGPEFLTYFQNEAQLEKSRLLSDRFSAERPKGSFSTLEIQRTEQGDSAMYLCASSLEDTGSDTEAFFGQGTRLTVV.

This clonotype was seen more than once but under ten times. The chain couples TRBV5-1 to TRBJ1-2; D uncertain. Germline assignment: CDR1 SGHRS and CDR2 YFSETQ. The CDR3 has 16 amino acids. The V end lost 5 bases, the J end lost 2 bases, and 19 bases lay between the germline ends. The CDR3 DNA sequence: TGCGCCAGCAGTTCATACATGGATTTATCCAACTATGGCTACACCTTC. It codes for CASSSYMDLSNYGYTF.

The CDR3 loop is CASRAETGRVGELFF. The CDR3 coding sequence is TGTGCCAGCAGAGCCGAGACAGGAAGGGTCGGGGAGCTGTTTTTT. The rearrangement links TRBV7-9 to TRBJ2-2, with D perhaps TRBD1 (6 bases). Trimming shortened V by 6 bases and J by 7 bases, and 18 bases separated the two germline ends. CDR1 is SEHNR, CDR2 FQNEAQ, per germline (reference sequence). The CDR3 has 15 residues.

The table lists this clonotype with many counts. The chain is built from TRBV11-2 and TRBJ2-1; no reliable D call. There are 16 residues in the CDR3. Germline V gives CDR1 SGHAT, CDR2 FQNNGV. The V and J ends lost 0 bases and 0 bases respectively, with 9 bases between them. The CDR3 DNA sequence: TGTGCCAGCAGCTTAGAATGGCGGAGCTCCTACAATGAGCAGTTCTTC. Amino acids: CASSLEWRSSYNEQFF.

The rearrangement uses TRBV5-6 and TRBJ2-1; perhaps D is TRBD1 or TRBD2 (5 bases each). In germline, CDR1 is SGHDT, CDR2 YYEEEE. The V end was cut by 4 bases, the J end by 1 base, with 12 bases between. CDR3 length equals 15 residues. CDR3 in amino acids: CASSTGTRSYNEQFF. As DNA, the CDR3 is TGTGCCAGCAGCACCGGGACCCGGTCCTACAATGAGCAGTTCTTC.

This clonotype was counted at least ten times. The CDR3 DNA sequence: TGTGCCAGCAGTTTAGTCTTGGGGACCCTCGCGAACACCGGGGAGCTGTTTTTT. Protein sequence: CASSLVLGTLANTGELFF. The chain carries TRBV12-3 or TRBV12-4 and TRBJ2-2; D might be TRBD1 or TRBD2, each matching 5 bases. The CDR3 has 18 residues. Trimming pared 1 base from V and 0 bases from J, leaving 15 bases between.

V and J are TRBV20-1 and TRBJ2-7; D unclear. The ends were cut back, 6 bases at V and 9 bases at J, with 18 bases in the middle. Germline V CDR1 and CDR2: DFQATT, SNEGSKA (reference sequence). The CDR3 is 12 residues long. CDR3 amino acids: CSATNSLSGQYF. In nucleotides, the CDR3 is TGCAGTGCCACCAACAGCCTCTCGGGGCAGTACTTC.

This clonotype appeared many times. The chain recombines TRBV7-6 with TRBJ1-3; the D is unclear. This CDR3 is 16 amino acids long. V shed 5 bases and J shed 0 bases, with 14 bases lying between them. In germline, CDR1 is SGHVS, CDR2 FNYEAQ. The CDR3 DNA reads TGTGCCAGCAGCGGATGGACGCAGAGCTCTGGAAACACCATATATTTT. Protein sequence: CASSGWTQSSGNTIYF.

Ten or more counts support this clonotype. The chain links TRBV10-2 to TRBJ2-5; TRBD2 matches at 7 bases. CDR1 and CDR2 from the germline V gene are WSHSY and SAAADI. CDR3 length equals 15 residues. V lost 0 bases, J lost 5 bases, and 6 bases stayed unmatched. CDR3 nucleotides: TGCGCCAGCAGTGAGTCGGGCGGGGGATGGGAGACCCAGTACTTC. It encodes CASSESGGGWETQYF.

In this sample, this clonotype turned up a few times. The CDR3 protein is CASRPSGGNEQFF. CDR3 bases: TGCGCCAGCAGGCCTAGCGGGGGGAATGAGCAGTTCTTC. The rearrangement links TRBV5-1 to TRBJ2-1; 11 nucleotides match TRBD2. Germline trimming cut 5 bases from V and 7 bases from J; bases unmatched to any gene: 2. The CDR3 totals 13 residues. Germline lookup yields CDR1 SGHRS and CDR2 YFSETQ.

The CDR3 region is CASRTTSGGLNEQFF. The CDR3 coding sequence is TGTGCCAGTAGAACTACTAGCGGGGGTCTGAATGAGCAGTTCTTC. The V and J genes are TRBV19 and TRBJ2-1, with TRBD2 matching over 11 bases. V shed 6 bases, J shed 7 bases, and the junction held 8 bases outside the gene matches. The CDR3 extends over 15 amino acids. The germline V gene has CDR1 LNHDA and CDR2 SQIVND (reference sequence).

In the case of this clonotype: A much larger clone differs by one base, so this may be a read error. The genes are TRBV19 and TRBJ2-1; D is possibly TRBD1 (7 bases). Germline V gene sequence: CDR1 LNHDA, CDR2 SQIVND (reference sequence). V lost 5 bases and J lost 11, with 13 bases in between. CDR3 size: 12 residues. In DNA, the CDR3 is TGTGCCAGTAGTGCAGGGGGGTATAAGCAGTTCTTC. As protein: CASSAGGYKQFF.

The chain combines TRBV11-2 with TRBJ1-1; the D is unclear. This CDR3 is built from 15 residues. Germline values: CDR1 SGHAT, CDR2 FQNNGV. The V and J ends lost 5 bases and 1 base respectively, with 14 bases between them. The CDR3, as DNA: TGTGCCAGCAGCCCCCGAAGAGGAGAGAACACTGAAGCTTTCTTT. This codes for CASSPRRGENTEAFF.

This clonotype showed up many times. This chain joins TRBV28 and TRBJ2-7, with a tentative D call TRBD1 (5 bases). CDR3 size: 13 residues. The V and J ends lost 10 bases and 6 bases respectively, with 19 bases between them. Germline V gene data show CDR1 as MDHEN and CDR2 as SYDVKM. The CDR3 is CATGPPTLIEQYF. As DNA, the CDR3 is TGTGCCACAGGGCCCCCCACTTTGATCGAGCAGTACTTC.

This clonotype was recorded many times. This rearrangement joins TRBV15 to TRBJ2-2, with D perhaps TRBD1 or TRBD2 (6 bases each). Trimming shortened V by 9 bases and J by 1 base, and 12 bases separated the two germline ends. The CDR3 runs 14 residues. CDR1 is LNHNV, CDR2 YYDKDF, per germline (reference sequence). This CDR3 reads CATGGQMNTGELFF. The CDR3 DNA reads as TGTGCCACGGGGGGCCAGATGAACACCGGGGAGCTGTTTTTT. The entire variable domain, with the rest obtained from reference TRBV15 and TRBJ2-2, is as follows: DAMVIQNPRYQVTQFGKPVTLSCSQTLNHNVMYWYQQKSSQAPKLLFHYYDKDFNNEADTPDNFQSRRPNTSFCFLDIRSPGLGDTAMYLCATGGQMNTGELFFGEGSRLTVL.

At least ten counts were recorded for this clonotype. This sequence joins TRBV7-2 and TRBJ2-3, with 8 nucleotides matching TRBD2. J gave up 1 base and V 3 bases, and 3 bases lay outside the gene matches. CDR3 size: 15 residues. Germline CDR1 SGHTA, CDR2 FQGNSA. CDR3 DNA: TGTGCCAGCAGCTTGAGCGGGAGTGGCACAGATACGCAGTATTTT. It codes for CASSLSGSGTDTQYF.

With regard to this clonotype: A single base separates this from a much larger clone, so it may be a read error. No conserved phenylalanine or tryptophan ends this CDR3, so it is likely a read error. The genes are TRBV14 and TRBJ2-1; no definite D call. From germline, CDR1 is SGHDN and CDR2 FVKESK. The CDR3 is 12 residues long. Trimming took off 1 base at V and 11 bases at J, with 9 bases between the two ends. CDR3 residues: CASSQAGEKQFL. In DNA, the CDR3 is TGTGCCAGCAGCCAAGCAGGAGAAAAGCAGTTCCTC.

This clonotype came up many times. The chain joins TRBV4-1 to TRBJ1-3; no clear D. Looked up from germline, CDR1 is MGHRA and CDR2 is YSYEKL. The CDR3 totals 16 residues. The V end was cut by 0 bases, the J end by 4 bases, with 13 bases between. The CDR3 nucleotides read TGCGCCAGCAGCCAAGAAGTCGGGTTCAGGGGAAACACCATATATTTT. Encoded protein: CASSQEVGFRGNTIYF.

Many counts were recorded for this clonotype. The gene calls are TRBV7-9 and TRBJ2-5; 8 nucleotides match TRBD1. Trimming cost V 4 bases and J 2 bases; bases outside gene matches: 15. The CDR3 length is 18 residues. From germline, CDR1 is SEHNR and CDR2 FQNEAQ (reference sequence). The CDR3 here is CASSSILGTGDNQETQYF. The CDR3 DNA sequence: TGTGCCAGCAGCTCGATACTCGGGACAGGTGATAATCAAGAGACCCAGTACTTC.

With regard to this clonotype: It may be a read error: a sequence one base away is much more abundant. The chain combines TRBV2 with TRBJ2-1; maybe TRBD1 (6 bases). V was clipped by 6 bases and J by 6 bases, with 15 bases between them. This CDR3 is built from 14 residues. Germline CDR1 SNHLY, CDR2 FYNNEI. The CDR3 loop reads CASSTTGTGNEQFF. As DNA, the CDR3 is TGTGCCAGCAGCACGACAGGTACGGGCAATGAGCAGTTCTTC.

This clonotype was observed at least ten times. The chain couples TRBV7-9 to TRBJ2-7; TRBD2 agrees at 10 bases. V gave up 5 bases and J gave up 2 bases; unmatched junction bases: 6. Germline V gene sequence: CDR1 SEHNR, CDR2 FQNEAQ (reference sequence). This CDR3 has 15 residues. The CDR3 sequence: CASSGRTSGAYEQYF. For the CDR3, the DNA is TGTGCCAGCAGCGGCCGGACTAGCGGTGCCTACGAGCAGTACTTC.